One and the same sample provided the 2 T cell receptor beta chains below, sequenced in a study of T-cell memory formation after mild COVID-19. MiXCR was run by TCRdb on the 5' RACE reads, yielding one entry per CDR3 protein. The table lists under 350,000 distinct CDR3 sequences, 15% to 20% of them singletons. Sequenced sample: PBMCs or a T cell subset sorted from them (not recorded which). These receptors originate from a man younger than 35 who had mild COVID-19 (a few samples of this study predate the infection). Cell type and time point are not known.

This clonotype appeared many times. The rearrangement links TRBV29-1 to TRBJ1-1, with 9 bases lining up with TRBD1. Germline V gene sequence: CDR1 SQVTM, CDR2 ANQGSEA. The CDR3 consists of 17 residues. V lost 4 bases to trimming and J lost 2 bases; unmatched junction nucleotides: 14. The CDR3 bases are TGCAGCGTTGGGGGAGCGTGGACAGGGGATTTTAACACTGAAGCTTTCTTT. Amino acids: CSVGGAWTGDFNTEAFF.

This clonotype was counted many times. The chain links TRBV5-4 to TRBJ2-5; 7 bases align to TRBD2. The germline CDR1 and CDR2 sequences are SGHNT and YYREEE (reference sequence). J lost 7 bases, V lost 4 bases, and 10 bases had no gene match. The CDR3 has 14 residues. The CDR3 region is CASSPSSGEGTQYF. The CDR3 DNA is TGTGCCAGCAGCCCCTCCAGCGGGGAGGGGACCCAGTACTTC.